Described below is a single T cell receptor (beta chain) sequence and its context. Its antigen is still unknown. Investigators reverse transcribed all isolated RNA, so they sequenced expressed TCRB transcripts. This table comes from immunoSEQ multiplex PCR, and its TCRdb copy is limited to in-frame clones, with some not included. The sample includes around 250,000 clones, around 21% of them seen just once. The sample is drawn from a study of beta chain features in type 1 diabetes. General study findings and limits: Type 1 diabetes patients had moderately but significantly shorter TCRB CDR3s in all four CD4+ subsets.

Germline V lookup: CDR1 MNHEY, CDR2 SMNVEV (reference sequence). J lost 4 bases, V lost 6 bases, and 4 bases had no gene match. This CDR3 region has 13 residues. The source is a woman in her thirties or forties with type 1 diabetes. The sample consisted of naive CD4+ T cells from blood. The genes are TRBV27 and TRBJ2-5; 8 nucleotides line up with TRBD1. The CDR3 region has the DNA TGTGCCAGCAGAGGGACAGGCTTAGAGACCCAGTACTTC. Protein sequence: CASRGTGLETQYF.